This T cell receptor beta chain was found in a study of response to subunit inactivated influenza vaccine. Whole-study findings and limits: Authors suggested few new T cells are recruited by each seasonal influenza vaccination.

In regard to this clonotype: Its antigen is unidentified.

Germline assignment: CDR1 GTSNPN and CDR2 SVGIG (reference sequence). The V segment lost 3 bases and the J segment 5 bases; nucleotides outside the gene matches: 10. This CDR3 is 15 amino acids long. TCRdb ran MiXCR on the RT-PCR reads and lists one entry per CDR3 protein. The data contain around 200,000 distinct CDR3 sequences, around 8.8% of them singletons. This chain uses TRBV30 with TRBJ2-5; TRBD1 agrees at 9 bases. This sequence originates from a man aged 50-59 years who received an inactivated influenza vaccine. The specimen was non-naive T cells sorted from PBMCs, collected on the day of vaccination. As DNA, the CDR3 is TGTGCCTGGAGCCCTCCCGGGACAGGGTATGAGACCCAGTACTTC. Protein product: CAWSPPGTGYETQYF.